The T cell receptor (beta chain) described here comes from a study of blood T cells in healthy people across ages. Points from the study as a whole: Leaving the PBMCs unsorted stopped any conclusive comparison of naive versus antigen-experienced cells.

The CDR3 has 13 residues. Trimming took off 1 base at V and 4 bases at J, with 11 bases between the two ends. CDR1 is SQVTM, CDR2 ANQGSEA, per germline. Details on this clonotype: Its antigen remains unidentified.

The authors ran a second PCR of about 6 to 11 cycles using a sample-barcoded 5' primer and a J-beta primer mix. TCRdb independently ran MiXCR on the 5' RACE reads; one entry per CDR3 protein. This sample has roughly 550,000 distinct CDR3 sequences, with more than 20% found just once. These same data were also listed under a study on T cells of mothers and their children. From that report: All RNA that had been extracted was used for cDNA synthesis at about 1.5 ug per 15 ul. Random nucleotides (2-4) and sample barcodes were added by the M1S primer used in the second PCR. Biologically related mothers and children overlapped slightly more than unrelated pairs, a non-significant difference.

V usage is TRBV29-1 and J usage is TRBJ2-7, with D perhaps matching TRBD1 (5 bases). Sequencing input: blood. The clonotype comes from a boy younger than 18 in good health. As DNA, the CDR3 is TGCAGCGTTGAAGTAGGAAACAGGTACGAGCAGTACTTC. It translates to CSVEVGNRYEQYF.